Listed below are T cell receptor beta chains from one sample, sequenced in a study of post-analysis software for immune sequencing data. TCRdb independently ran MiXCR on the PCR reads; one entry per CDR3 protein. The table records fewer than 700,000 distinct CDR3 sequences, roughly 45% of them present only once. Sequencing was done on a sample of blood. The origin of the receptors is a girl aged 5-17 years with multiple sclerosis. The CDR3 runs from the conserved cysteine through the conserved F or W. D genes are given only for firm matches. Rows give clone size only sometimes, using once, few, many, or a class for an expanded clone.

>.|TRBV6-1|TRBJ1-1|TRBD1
TGTGCCAGCAGTGAATCTCAGGGGGTAACTGAAGCTTTCTTT
CASSESQGVTEAFF
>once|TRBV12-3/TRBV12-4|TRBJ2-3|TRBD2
TGTGCCAGCAGCGGACTAGCGGGGCCTAGCACAGATACGCAGTATTTT
CASSGLAGPSTDTQYF
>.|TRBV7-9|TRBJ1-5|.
TGTGCCAGCAGCTTAGGAGTGGCAGGGATTAGCAATCAGCCCCAGCATTTT
CASSLGVAGISNQPQHF
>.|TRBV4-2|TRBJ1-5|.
TGTGCCAGCAGCCAAGATCCGGTTCAGCCCCAGCATTTT
CASSQDPVQPQHF
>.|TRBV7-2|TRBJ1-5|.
TGTGCCAGCAGCTTAGGCCAGGGCCTGAGCAATCAGCCCCAGCATTTT
CASSLGQGLSNQPQHF
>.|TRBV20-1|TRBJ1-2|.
TGCAGTGCTAGGAAGGGAGGGCATGGCTACACCTTC
CSARKGGHGYTF
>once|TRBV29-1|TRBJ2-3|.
TGCAGCGTTGACTACGGTGCAGGGGCAGATACGCAGTATTTT
CSVDYGAGADTQYF
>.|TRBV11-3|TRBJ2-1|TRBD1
TGTGCCAGCAGCGTCCGGGACAGGGAATATGAGCAGTTCTTC
CASSVRDREYEQFF
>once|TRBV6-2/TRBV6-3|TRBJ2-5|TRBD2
TGTGCCAGCAGGTACCTTGGACTAGCGGGTGAGCAGTACTTC
CASRYLGLAGEQYF
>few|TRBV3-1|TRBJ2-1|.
TGTGCCAGCAGCCCGGGCGCAGGGGAAAATGAGCAGTTCTTC
CASSPGAGENEQFF
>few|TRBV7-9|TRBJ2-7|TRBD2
TGTGCCAGCAGATCCGGGACTAGTTATCGCGAGCAGTACTTC
CASRSGTSYREQYF
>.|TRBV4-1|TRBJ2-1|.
TGCGCCAGCAGCCTGAGCGGAAGTAATGAGCAGTTCTTC
CASSLSGSNEQFF
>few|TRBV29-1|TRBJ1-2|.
TGCAGCGTTGAACCAGCAGATACTAACTATGGCTACACCTTC
CSVEPADTNYGYTF
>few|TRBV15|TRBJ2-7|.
TGTGCCACCAGCAGAGTAGTGGGTACCTACGAGCAGTACTTC
CATSRVVGTYEQYF
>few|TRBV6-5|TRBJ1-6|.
TGTGCCAGCAGTTACGGACGGGGCTCCTATAATTCACCCCTCCACTTT
CASSYGRGSYNSPLHF
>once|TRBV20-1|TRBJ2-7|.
TGCAGTACTAGAGAATCTCGGGCAGGCAAATTGTACGAGCAGTACTTC
CSTRESRAGKLYEQYF
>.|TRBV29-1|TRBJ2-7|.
TGCAGCGTTGCTGTGGATCCCTTCGAGCAGTACTTC
CSVAVDPFEQYF
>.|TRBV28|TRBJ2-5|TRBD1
TGTGCCAGCAGTTTCCCCCAAGACAGGGACCAAGAGACCCAGTACTTC
CASSFPQDRDQETQYF
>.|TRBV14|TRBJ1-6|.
TGTGCCAGCAGCCAAGAAACGAGGAATTCACCCCTCCACTTT
CASSQETRNSPLHF
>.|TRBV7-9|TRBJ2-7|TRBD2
TGTGCCAGCAGCTATAGCGGGAGGGCCCAGTACTTC
CASSYSGRAQYF
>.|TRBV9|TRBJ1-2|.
TGTGCCAGCAGCGAGACCTTAGGTGGTTTGGGAGGCTACACCTTC
CASSETLGGLGGYTF
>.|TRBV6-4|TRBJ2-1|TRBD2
TGTGCCAGCAGTGCCATAGCGGGGGTTAGCAATGAGCAGTTCTTC
CASSAIAGVSNEQFF
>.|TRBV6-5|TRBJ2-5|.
TGTGCCAGCAGTTACTCAAGTTTCCATGGGGAGACCCAGTACTTC
CASSYSSFHGETQYF
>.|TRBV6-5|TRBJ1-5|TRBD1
TGTGCCAGCAGTTCTCGACAGGGCGGGAATCAGCCCCAGCATTTT
CASSSRQGGNQPQHF
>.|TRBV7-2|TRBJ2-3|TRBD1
TGTGCCAGCAGCACCAGACAGGGGGCTACAGATACGCAGTATTTT
CASSTRQGATDTQYF
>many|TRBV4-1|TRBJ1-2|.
TGCGCCAGCAGCCCCACTACCGGGACAATCGCTAACTATGGCTACACCTTC
CASSPTTGTIANYGYTF